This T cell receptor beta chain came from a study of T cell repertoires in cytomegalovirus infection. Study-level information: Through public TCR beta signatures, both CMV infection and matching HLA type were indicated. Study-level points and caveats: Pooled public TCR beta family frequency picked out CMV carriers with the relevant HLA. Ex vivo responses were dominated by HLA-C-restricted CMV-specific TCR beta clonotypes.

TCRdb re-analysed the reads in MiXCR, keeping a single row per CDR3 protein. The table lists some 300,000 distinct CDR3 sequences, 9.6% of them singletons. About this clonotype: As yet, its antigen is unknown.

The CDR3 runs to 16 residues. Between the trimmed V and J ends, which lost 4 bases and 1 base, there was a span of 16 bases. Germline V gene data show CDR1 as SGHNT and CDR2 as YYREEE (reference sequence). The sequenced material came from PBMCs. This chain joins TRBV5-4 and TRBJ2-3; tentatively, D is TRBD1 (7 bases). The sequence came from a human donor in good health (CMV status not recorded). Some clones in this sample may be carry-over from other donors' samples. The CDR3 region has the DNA TGTGCCAGCAGCCAACCAGACAGGGAGGGCACAGATACGCAGTATTTT. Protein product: CASSQPDREGTDTQYF.